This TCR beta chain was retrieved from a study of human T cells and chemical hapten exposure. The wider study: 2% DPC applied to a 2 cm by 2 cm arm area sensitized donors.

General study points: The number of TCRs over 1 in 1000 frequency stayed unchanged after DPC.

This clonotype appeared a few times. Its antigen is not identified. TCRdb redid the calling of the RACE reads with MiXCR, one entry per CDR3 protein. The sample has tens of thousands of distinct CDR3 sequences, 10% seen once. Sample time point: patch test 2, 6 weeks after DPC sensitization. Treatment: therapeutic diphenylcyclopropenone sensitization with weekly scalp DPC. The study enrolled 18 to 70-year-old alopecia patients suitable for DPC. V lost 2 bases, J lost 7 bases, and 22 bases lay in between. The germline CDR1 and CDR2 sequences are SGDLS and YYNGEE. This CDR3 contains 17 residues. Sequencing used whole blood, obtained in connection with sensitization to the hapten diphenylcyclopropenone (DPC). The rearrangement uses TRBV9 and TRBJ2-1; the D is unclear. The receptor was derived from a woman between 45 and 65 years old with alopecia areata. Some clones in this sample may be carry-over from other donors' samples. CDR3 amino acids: CASSVSKMDSNGNEQFF. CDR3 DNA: TGTGCCAGCAGCGTTTCTAAGATGGATAGCAATGGGAATGAGCAGTTCTTC.